This T cell receptor beta chain was sequenced for a study of blood T cells in healthy people across ages. The CDR3 runs 16 residues. CDR1 is LNHNV, CDR2 YYDKDF, per germline (reference sequence). The germline V and J ends were trimmed by 0 bases and 4 bases, with 15 bases remaining between them. The second PCR ran about 6 to 12 cycles with a sample-barcoded 5' primer and J-beta primers. Each CDR3 protein gets one entry after TCRdb re-called the 5' RACE reads with MiXCR. The table lists 1.5 million to 2 million distinct CDR3 sequences, roughly 50% of them singletons. This TCR derives from a woman in her thirties or forties in good health. The V gene is TRBV15, the J gene TRBJ1-2; a possible D gene is TRBD1 (6 bases). Sequenced input: blood. CDR3 residues: CATSRDIIGGIYGYTF. The CDR3 coding sequence is TGTGCCACCAGCAGAGATATAATAGGGGGTATCTATGGCTACACCTTC.